This T cell receptor beta chain came from a study of blood T cell repertoires in COVID-19. Turning to the study itself: The United States, Italy and Spain supplied acute and convalescent COVID-19 samples.

Authors' processing steps: Estimates of nucleated cell counts were drawn from the amplification of reference gene primers. The assay was immunoSEQ multiplex PCR, and TCRdb's table has in-frame clones only and misses some. Clonal size and the V and J genes are those of that table, whereas D and trimming came from the DNA. Here the sample spans approximately 100,000 clones, around 82% being singletons. The CDR3 covers 15 residues. Between the trimmed V and J ends, which lost 2 bases and 5 bases, there was a span of 13 bases. The germline gives CDR1 MNHEY, CDR2 SVGAGI. Sequencing input: peripheral blood. This receptor was taken from a human donor in a cohort sampled during active or convalescent COVID-19. The rearrangement links TRBV6-5 to TRBJ2-1, with a tentative D call TRBD1 (5 bases). This CDR3 reads CASSYGPGRNNEQFF. DNA of the CDR3: TGTGCCAGCAGTTACGGGCCAGGGCGGAACAATGAGCAGTTCTTC.